A single sample is the source of the 18 T cell receptor beta chains below, sequenced in a study of cytomegalovirus exposure and HLA in healthy donors. The protocol was immunoSEQ multiplex PCR, while the TCRdb copy is restricted to in-frame clones and leaves out a portion. The sample has about 130,000 clones, approximately 91% seen once. Sequencing used PBMCs. Receptor source: a young man in good health and CMV-seronegative.

The V call is TRBV7-3, the J call TRBJ1-5, with D unresolved. The CDR3 contains 15 residues. Trimming took 0 bases from V and 0 from J, leaving 6 bases between them. CDR1 is SGHTA, CDR2 FQGTGA, per germline. This chain's CDR3 is CASSLTGSSNQPQHF. The CDR3 nucleotides are TGTGCCAGCAGCTTAACGGGGAGTAGCAATCAGCCCCAGCATTTT.

The chain uses TRBV7-2 and TRBJ2-7; D might be TRBD2 (5 bases). This CDR3 spans 17 amino acids. Deletions cut 2 bases from V and 5 bases from J, with 22 bases between. CDR1 is SGHTA and CDR2 is FQGNSA in the germline V gene. The CDR3: CASSLRAPGGPGNEQYF. As DNA, the CDR3 is TGTGCCAGCAGCTTAAGAGCCCCCGGCGGCCCGGGAAACGAGCAGTACTTC.

This clone has just one count. The rearrangement uses TRBV4-1 and TRBJ2-3; D might be TRBD2 (5 bases). This CDR3 comprises 15 residues. Trimming shortened V by 4 bases and J by 6 bases, and 17 bases separated the two germline ends. CDR1 and CDR2 from the germline V gene are MGHRA and YSYEKL. CDR3 amino acids: CASSPSLHGVDTQYF. The CDR3 DNA reads TGCGCCAGCAGCCCCTCCCTCCACGGGGTCGATACGCAGTATTTT.

This chain joins TRBV6-5 and TRBJ2-7, with D tentatively TRBD1 (5 bases). V was shortened by 5 bases and J by 6 bases, with 17 bases between the two germline ends. Per the germline V gene, CDR1 is MNHEY and CDR2 is SVGAGI. CDR3 length equals 14 residues. The CDR3 is CASSGRALGPEQYF. In DNA form, the CDR3 reads TGTGCCAGCAGTGGCCGGGCCTTGGGGCCCGAGCAGTACTTC.

The CDR3 DNA reads TGTGCCAGCAGGGAACAGGGATATCAGCCCCAGCATTTT. Translation: CASREQGYQPQHF. This chain joins TRBV6-6 and TRBJ1-5, with D tentatively TRBD1 (6 bases). CDR3 length: 13 residues. Germline V gene lookup returns CDR1 MNHNY and CDR2 SVGAGI (reference sequence). Trimming took off 6 bases at V and 5 bases at J, with 11 bases between the two ends.

V is TRBV6-6 and J is TRBJ1-6; D is ambiguous. V was trimmed by 6 bases and J by 0 bases, leaving 12 bases between them. Germline V gives CDR1 MNHNY, CDR2 SVGAGI (reference sequence). This CDR3 has 16 residues. CDR3 loop: CASRESSSSYNSPLHF. The CDR3 DNA reads TGTGCCAGCAGGGAGTCTTCGAGCTCCTATAATTCACCCCTCCACTTT.

The table lists this clone with a few counts. J is TRBJ2-7 and V is TRBV5-1, with 10 nucleotides matching TRBD1. Germline CDR1 and CDR2: SGHRS and YFSETQ. The CDR3 contains 14 residues. V was pared by 2 bases and J by 3 bases, with 2 bases of the junction left unmatched. This CDR3 reads CASSFRTGGYEQYF. In DNA, the CDR3 is TGCGCCAGCAGCTTCAGGACAGGGGGCTACGAGCAGTACTTC.

The chain carries TRBV6-6 and TRBJ2-7; 11 bases are shared with TRBD2. CDR1 is MNHNY, CDR2 SVGAGI, per germline (reference sequence). After removal of 6 bases from V and 1 base from J, the junction contained 5 bases not matched to a gene. The CDR3 has 15 residues. In nucleotides, the CDR3 is TGTGCCAGCAGGATACGGACTAGCGGGTCCTACGAGCAGTACTTC. This encodes CASRIRTSGSYEQYF.

This clone appeared a few times. The V gene is TRBV10-3, the J gene TRBJ1-2, with a tentative D call TRBD1 (6 bases). The CDR3 is 12 amino acids. Trimming took 9 bases from V and 3 from J, leaving 11 bases between them. Looked up from germline, CDR1 is ENHRY and CDR2 is SYGVKD. CDR3 nucleotide sequence: TGTGCCATTCAGGGGTCGGACTATGGCTACACCTTC. Protein product: CAIQGSDYGYTF.

In DNA, the CDR3 is TGTGCCAGCTCAGCGGGACTTACTAGTAACAATGAGCAGTTCTTC. Amino acids: CASSAGLTSNNEQFF. The chain has TRBV18 and TRBJ2-1, with a possible D match to TRBD2 (6 bases). Germline-derived CDR1 and CDR2 are KGHSH and LQKENI. CDR3 length: 15 residues. Trimming pared 5 bases from V and 5 bases from J, leaving 16 bases between.

V and J are TRBV19 and TRBJ2-1, with 7 bases fitting TRBD2. V lost 5 bases and J lost 6; bases outside the gene matches: 16. In germline, CDR1 is LNHDA, CDR2 SQIVND (reference sequence). The CDR3 length is 17 residues. Written as DNA, the CDR3 is TGTGCCAGTAGTTCAACCCAAAGCGGGATGCGGCTCAATGAGCAGTTCTTC. It translates to CASSSTQSGMRLNEQFF.

The J gene is TRBJ1-2, the V gene TRBV19; tentative D call: TRBD1 (5 bases). Germline assignment: CDR1 LNHDA and CDR2 SQIVND (reference sequence). This CDR3 is 14 amino acids long. V was shortened by 5 bases and J by 0 bases, with 10 bases between the two germline ends. DNA for the CDR3: TGTGCCAGTAGTCAGGGTTCAACTAACTATGGCTACACCTTC. Protein: CASSQGSTNYGYTF.

The V call is TRBV7-9, the J call TRBJ1-1, with 10 bases lining up with TRBD1. CDR1 and CDR2 from the germline V gene are SEHNR and FQNEAQ (reference sequence). Germline trimming cut 5 bases from V and 3 bases from J; bases unmatched to any gene: 0. This CDR3 comprises 13 residues. DNA of the CDR3: TGTGCCAGCAGCGGACAGGGGGACACTGAAGCTTTCTTT. Its translation is CASSGQGDTEAFF.

The chain employs TRBV5-6 and TRBJ1-4; the match to TRBD1 covers 10 bases. V shed 4 bases, J shed 6 bases, and the junction held 9 bases outside the gene matches. This CDR3 spans 16 amino acids. Germline assignment: CDR1 SGHDT and CDR2 YYEEEE. The CDR3 protein is CASSAYGTGDDEKLFF. In nucleotides, the CDR3 is TGTGCCAGCAGCGCCTACGGGACAGGGGATGATGAAAAACTGTTTTTT.

In DNA, the CDR3 is TGTGCCAGCAGTGTATCTAGGAATGAGCAGTTCTTC. Translating gives CASSVSRNEQFF. V usage is TRBV6-1 and J usage is TRBJ2-1; no reliable D call. The germline CDR1 and CDR2 sequences are MNHNS and SASEGT. This CDR3 has 12 amino acids. The V gene lost 4 bases and the J gene lost 7 bases, with 8 bases spanning the gap.

The V and J genes are TRBV19 and TRBJ2-2; TRBD1 aligns across 7 bases. Germline values: CDR1 LNHDA, CDR2 SQIVND (reference sequence). The V segment lost 7 bases and the J segment 8 bases; nucleotides outside the gene matches: 16. This CDR3 is 16 amino acids long. CDR3 residues: CASIPPEKGARGELFF. In DNA form, the CDR3 reads TGTGCCAGTATCCCTCCCGAAAAGGGGGCTAGGGGGGAGCTGTTTTTT.

This chain links TRBV5-5 with TRBJ2-3; possibly TRBD2 for D (6 bases). CDR1 is SGHKS, CDR2 YYEKEE, per germline (reference sequence). The V end lost 1 base, the J end lost 1 base, and 16 bases lay between the germline ends. The CDR3 runs 17 residues. The CDR3 sequence is CASSLKGLTTGTDTQYF. Here the CDR3 DNA reads TGTGCCAGCAGCTTGAAGGGACTTACGACGGGCACAGATACGCAGTATTTT.

V and J are TRBV19 and TRBJ1-2; TRBD1 aligns across 8 bases. CDR1 LNHDA and CDR2 SQIVND come from the germline V gene (reference sequence). The V and J ends lost 3 bases and 0 bases, in that order; junction bases with no gene match: 6. The CDR3 is 16 residues long. The CDR3 sequence is CASSMADRVTNYGYTF. The CDR3 region has the DNA TGTGCCAGTAGTATGGCGGACAGGGTTACTAACTATGGCTACACCTTC.